These 5 T cell receptor beta chains were all obtained from the same sample, sequenced in a study of cytomegalovirus exposure and HLA in healthy donors (dated by TCRdb to 2017 to 2019). Libraries were built with the immunoSEQ multiplex PCR assay. For the multiplex PCR, a mixture combining 60 forward primers for TCR Vbeta segments and 13 reverse primers for TCR Jbeta segments was used. This immuneACCESS table, as held by TCRdb, lists in-frame sequences with V and J called but not all clones. Of the missing ones, under half trace to an unresolved V gene in checked studies; the others have no known cause. Within this sample are approximately 110,000 clones, with 55% to 75% of them counted one time only. Of the sample, 3% to 4% is held by the ten largest clones. Sample: PBMCs. The receptors originated from a man in his thirties or forties in good health and CMV-seropositive.

This clone was counted between two and nine times. The V gene is TRBV7-6, the J gene TRBJ1-1, with D perhaps matching TRBD1 (6 bases). V lost 5 bases and J 7 bases, leaving 11 bases between the germline ends. Germline V CDR1 and CDR2: SGHVS, FNYEAQ. This CDR3 spans 12 amino acids. CDR3 bases: TGTGCCAGCAGCGCCTTAGGGGGTGAAGCTTTCTTT. It codes for CASSALGGEAFF. The whole variable domain, remainder taken from reference TRBV7-6 and TRBJ1-1, is GAGVSQSPRYKVTKRGQDVALRCDPISGHVSLYWYRQALGQGPEFLTYFNYEAQQDKSGLPNDRFSAERPEGSISTLTIQRTEQRDSAMYRCASSALGGEAFFGQGTRLTVV.

The chain combines TRBV6-4 with TRBJ1-2; D remains unclear. The CDR3 is 14 amino acids. Between the trimmed V and J ends, which lost 0 bases and 6 bases, there was a span of 11 bases. Germline V CDR1 and CDR2: MRHNA, SNTAGT. The CDR3 here is CASSDSTSGHGYTF. The CDR3 DNA is TGTGCCAGCAGTGACTCGACGTCTGGGCATGGCTACACCTTC.

Details on this clone: At one end, the junction sequence differs from germline, possibly due to a read error. The CDR3 sequence is CSSSLQGGLLAGNTGELFF. The CDR3 DNA follows: TGTTCCAGCAGCTTACAAGGCGGTTTACTAGCGGGGAACACCGGGGAGCTGTTTTTT. The chain has TRBV7-3 and TRBJ2-2, with TRBD2 matching over 9 bases. This CDR3 has 19 residues. Germline V lookup: CDR1 SGHTA, CDR2 FQGTGA.

The chain carries TRBV27 and TRBJ1-2; TRBD1 is a possible D gene (5 bases). The CDR3 runs to 13 residues. Germline-derived CDR1 and CDR2 are MNHEY and SMNVEV (reference sequence). V lost 4 bases and J 6 bases, leaving 12 bases between the germline ends. The CDR3 is CASSSRQFDGYTF. The CDR3 DNA sequence: TGTGCCAGCAGTTCCCGACAGTTCGATGGCTACACCTTC.

V and J are TRBV6-6 and TRBJ2-7, with D uncertain. This CDR3 comprises 13 residues. The germline CDR1 and CDR2 sequences are MNHNY and SVGAGI (reference sequence). Trimming took off 6 bases at V and 5 bases at J, with 14 bases between the two ends. The CDR3, as DNA: TGTGCCAGCAGCTACGTTCCTCAGAACGAGCAGTACTTC. The encoded protein is CASSYVPQNEQYF.